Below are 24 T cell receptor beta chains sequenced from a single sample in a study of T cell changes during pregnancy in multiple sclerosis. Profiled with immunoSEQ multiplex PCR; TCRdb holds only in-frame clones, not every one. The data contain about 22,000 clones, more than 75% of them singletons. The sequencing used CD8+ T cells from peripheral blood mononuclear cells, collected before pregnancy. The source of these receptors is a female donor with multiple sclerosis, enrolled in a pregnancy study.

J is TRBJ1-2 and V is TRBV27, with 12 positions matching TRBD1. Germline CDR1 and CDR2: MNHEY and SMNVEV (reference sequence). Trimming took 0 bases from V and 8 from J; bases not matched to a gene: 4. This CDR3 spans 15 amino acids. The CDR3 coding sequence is TGTGCCAGCAGTTTATCGGGACAGGGGGCGGGGGGCTACACCTTC. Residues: CASSLSGQGAGGYTF.

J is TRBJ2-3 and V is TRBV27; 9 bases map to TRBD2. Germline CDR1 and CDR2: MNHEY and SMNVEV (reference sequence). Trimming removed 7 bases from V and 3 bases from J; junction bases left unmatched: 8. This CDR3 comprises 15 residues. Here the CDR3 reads CASTMGREGTDTQYF. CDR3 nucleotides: TGTGCCAGCACCATGGGGCGGGAGGGGACAGATACGCAGTATTTT.

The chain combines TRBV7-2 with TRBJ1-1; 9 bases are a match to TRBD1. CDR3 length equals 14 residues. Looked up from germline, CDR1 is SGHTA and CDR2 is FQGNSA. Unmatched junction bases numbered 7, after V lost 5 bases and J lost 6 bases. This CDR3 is CASSSRDRAPEAFF. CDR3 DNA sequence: TGTGCCAGCAGCAGCCGGGACAGGGCTCCTGAAGCTTTCTTT.

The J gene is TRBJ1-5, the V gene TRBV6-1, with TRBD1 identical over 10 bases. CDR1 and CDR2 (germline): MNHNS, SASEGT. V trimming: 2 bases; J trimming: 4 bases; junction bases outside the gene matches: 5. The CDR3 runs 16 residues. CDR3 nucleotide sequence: TGTGCCAGCAGTGAAACAGGGGGACAGGGGAATCAGCCCCAGCATTTT. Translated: CASSETGGQGNQPQHF.

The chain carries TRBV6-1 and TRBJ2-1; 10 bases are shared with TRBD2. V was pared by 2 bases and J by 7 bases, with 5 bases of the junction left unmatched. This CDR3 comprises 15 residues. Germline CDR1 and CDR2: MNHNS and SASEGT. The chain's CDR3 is CASSEPSGSLNEQFF. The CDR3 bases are TGTGCCAGCAGTGAACCTAGCGGGAGTCTGAATGAGCAGTTCTTC.

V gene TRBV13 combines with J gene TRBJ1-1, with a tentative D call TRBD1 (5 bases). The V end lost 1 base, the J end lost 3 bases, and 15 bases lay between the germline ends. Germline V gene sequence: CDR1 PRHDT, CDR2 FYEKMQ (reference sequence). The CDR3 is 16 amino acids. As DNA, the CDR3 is TGTGCCAGCAGCTTAGAGCAGGGTAGGGAGGACACTGAAGCTTTCTTT. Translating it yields CASSLEQGREDTEAFF.

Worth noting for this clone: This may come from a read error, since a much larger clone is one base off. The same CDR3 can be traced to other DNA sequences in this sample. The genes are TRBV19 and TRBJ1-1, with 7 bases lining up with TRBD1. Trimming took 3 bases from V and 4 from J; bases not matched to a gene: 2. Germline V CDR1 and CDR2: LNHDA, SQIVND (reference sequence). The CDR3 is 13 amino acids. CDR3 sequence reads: CASSIGTATEAFF. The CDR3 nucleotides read TGTGCCAGTAGTATCGGGACAGCCACTGAAGCTTTCTTT.

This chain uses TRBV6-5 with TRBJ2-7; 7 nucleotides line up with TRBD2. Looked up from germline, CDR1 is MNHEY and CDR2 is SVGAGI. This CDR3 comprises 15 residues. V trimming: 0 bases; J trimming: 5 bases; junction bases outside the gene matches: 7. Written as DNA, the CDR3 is TGTGCCAGCAGTTACTCGTTGCGGGAGTACAACGAGCAGTACTTC. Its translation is CASSYSLREYNEQYF.

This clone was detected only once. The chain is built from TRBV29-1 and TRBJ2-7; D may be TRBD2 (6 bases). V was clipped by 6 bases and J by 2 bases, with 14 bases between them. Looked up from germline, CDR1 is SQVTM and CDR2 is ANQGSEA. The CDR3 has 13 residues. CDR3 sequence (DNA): TGCAGCGTGACGGGGACTGGAACCTACGAGCAGTACTTC. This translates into CSVTGTGTYEQYF.

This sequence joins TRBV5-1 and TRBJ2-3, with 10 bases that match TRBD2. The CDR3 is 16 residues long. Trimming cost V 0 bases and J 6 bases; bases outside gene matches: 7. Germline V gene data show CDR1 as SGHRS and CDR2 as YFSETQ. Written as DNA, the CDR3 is TGCGCCAGCAGCTTGGTCGGAGCGGGAGGGGCGGATACGCAGTATTTT. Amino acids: CASSLVGAGGADTQYF.

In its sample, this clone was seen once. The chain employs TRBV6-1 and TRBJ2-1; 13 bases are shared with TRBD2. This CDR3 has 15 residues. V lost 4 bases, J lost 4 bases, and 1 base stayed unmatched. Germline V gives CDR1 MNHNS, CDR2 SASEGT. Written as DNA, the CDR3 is TGTGCCAGCAGTGGGACTAGCGGGAGTTACAATGAGCAGTTCTTC. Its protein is CASSGTSGSYNEQFF.

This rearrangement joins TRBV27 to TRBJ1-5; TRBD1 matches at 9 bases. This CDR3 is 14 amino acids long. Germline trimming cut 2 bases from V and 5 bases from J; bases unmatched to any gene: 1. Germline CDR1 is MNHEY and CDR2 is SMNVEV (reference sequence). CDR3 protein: CASSLRQGDQPQHF. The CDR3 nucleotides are TGTGCCAGCAGTTTACGACAGGGGGATCAGCCCCAGCATTTT.

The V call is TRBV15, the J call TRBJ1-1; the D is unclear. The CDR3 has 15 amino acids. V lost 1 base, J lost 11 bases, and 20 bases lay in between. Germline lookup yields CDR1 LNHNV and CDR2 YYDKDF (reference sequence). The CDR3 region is CATSRVKLEKERAFF. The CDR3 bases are TGTGCCACCAGCAGAGTGAAGTTGGAGAAGGAGCGTGCTTTCTTT.

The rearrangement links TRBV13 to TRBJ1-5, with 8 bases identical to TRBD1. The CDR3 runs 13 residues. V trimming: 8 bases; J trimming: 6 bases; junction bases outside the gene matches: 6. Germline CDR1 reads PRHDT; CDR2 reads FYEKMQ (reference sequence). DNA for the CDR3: TGTGCCAGCGGACAGGGTATCGGTCAGCCCCAGCATTTT. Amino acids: CASGQGIGQPQHF.

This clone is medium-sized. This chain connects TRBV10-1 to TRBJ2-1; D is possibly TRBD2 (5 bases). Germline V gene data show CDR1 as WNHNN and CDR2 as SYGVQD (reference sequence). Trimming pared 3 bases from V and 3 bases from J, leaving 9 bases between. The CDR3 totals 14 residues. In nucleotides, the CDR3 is TGCGCCAGCAGTGATAGAGCGGACTACAATGAGCAGTTCTTC. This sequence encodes CASSDRADYNEQFF.

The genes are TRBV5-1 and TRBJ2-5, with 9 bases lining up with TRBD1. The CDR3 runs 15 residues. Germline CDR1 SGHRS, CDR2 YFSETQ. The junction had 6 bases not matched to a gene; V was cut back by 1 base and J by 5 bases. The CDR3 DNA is TGCGCCAGCAGCTTGATGGGACAGGGAGTGGAGACCCAGTACTTC. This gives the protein CASSLMGQGVETQYF.

DNA of the CDR3: TGTGCCAGCAGTTTTTTTGGCGGGGCAGACACTGAAGCTTTCTTT. It translates to CASSFFGGADTEAFF. J is TRBJ1-1 and V is TRBV27, with D possibly matching TRBD1 (5 bases). Trimming shortened V by 3 bases and J by 3 bases, and 14 bases separated the two germline ends. Germline V gene sequence: CDR1 MNHEY, CDR2 SMNVEV (reference sequence). The CDR3 extends over 15 amino acids.

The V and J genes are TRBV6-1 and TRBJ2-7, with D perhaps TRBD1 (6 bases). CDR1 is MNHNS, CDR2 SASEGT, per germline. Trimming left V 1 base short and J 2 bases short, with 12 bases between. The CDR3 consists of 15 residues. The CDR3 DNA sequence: TGTGCCAGCAGTGAAGGTCCAGGGGTGACCTACGAGCAGTACTTC. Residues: CASSEGPGVTYEQYF.

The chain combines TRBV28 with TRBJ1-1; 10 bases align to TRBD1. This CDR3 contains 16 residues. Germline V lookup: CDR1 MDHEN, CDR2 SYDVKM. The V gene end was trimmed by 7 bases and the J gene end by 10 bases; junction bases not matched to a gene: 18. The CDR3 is CASTPRQGALWWGAFF. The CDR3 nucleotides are TGTGCCAGCACCCCCCGACAGGGGGCTCTATGGTGGGGAGCTTTCTTT.

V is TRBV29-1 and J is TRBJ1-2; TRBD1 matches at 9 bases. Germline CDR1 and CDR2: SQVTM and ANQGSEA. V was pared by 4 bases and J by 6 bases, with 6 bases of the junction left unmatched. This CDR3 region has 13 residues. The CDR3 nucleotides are TGCAGCGTTGTGGACAGGGGTGTCGATGGCTACACCTTC. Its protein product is CSVVDRGVDGYTF.

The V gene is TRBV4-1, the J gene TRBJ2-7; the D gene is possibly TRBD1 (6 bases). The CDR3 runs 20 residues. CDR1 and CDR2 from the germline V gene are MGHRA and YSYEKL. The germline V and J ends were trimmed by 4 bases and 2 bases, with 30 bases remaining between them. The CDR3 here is CASSPPNDPKGSGQTYEQYF. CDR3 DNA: TGCGCCAGCAGCCCACCCAATGACCCGAAGGGTTCGGGACAAACCTACGAGCAGTACTTC.

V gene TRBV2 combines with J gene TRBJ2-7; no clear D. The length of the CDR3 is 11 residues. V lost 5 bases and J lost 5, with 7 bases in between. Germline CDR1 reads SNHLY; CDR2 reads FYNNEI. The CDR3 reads CASSPPDEQYF. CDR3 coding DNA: TGTGCCAGCAGTCCCCCTGACGAGCAGTACTTC.

The CDR3 nucleotides read TGTGCCAGCCGAATTGAGGGCACCCCGGGGTACGAGCAGTACTTC. This gives the protein CASRIEGTPGYEQYF. This chain joins TRBV7-9 and TRBJ2-7, with TRBD2 as a possible D gene (5 bases). This CDR3 has 15 residues. V was trimmed by 8 bases and J by 4 bases, leaving 21 bases between them. In germline, CDR1 is SEHNR, CDR2 FQNEAQ (reference sequence).

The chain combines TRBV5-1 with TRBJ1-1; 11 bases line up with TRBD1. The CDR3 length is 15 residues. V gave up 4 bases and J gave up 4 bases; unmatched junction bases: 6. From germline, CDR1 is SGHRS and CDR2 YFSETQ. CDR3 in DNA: TGCGCCAGCAGCGCCCTTGGGACAGGGGGCACTGAAGCTTTCTTT. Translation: CASSALGTGGTEAFF.